The clone carrying this T cell receptor (beta chain) was counted once. Its specificity is not known. This CDR3 comprises 13 residues. The germline V gene encodes CDR1 MNHEY and CDR2 SVGAGI. Between the trimmed V and J ends, which lost 6 bases and 4 bases, there was a span of 9 bases. Libraries were prepared by immunoSEQ multiplex PCR; TCRdb keeps only in-frame clonotypes and omits some of them. The sample lists some 8,500 clones, roughly 76% occurring once. This entry comes from a study of immune cell composition in non-small cell lung cancer. Whole-study findings and limits: No significant correlation existed between pack-years smoked and tumour clonality. In adenocarcinoma, maximal tumour-associated clone frequency tracked TIL tumour reactivity. Squamous lung tumours showed higher top 10 clone scores and clonality than adenocarcinomas.

The source is a human donor with non-small cell lung cancer. The specimen was lung tumor tissue. This chain uses TRBV6-5 with TRBJ2-2; D is ambiguous. The CDR3 bases are TGTGCCAGCAGAAGGGATGGCACCGGGGAGCTGTTTTTT. Translation: CASRRDGTGELFF.